Below, 17 T cell receptor beta chains from the same sample are listed, as sequenced in a study of T cell responses to AZD1222 COVID-19 vaccine. Sequenced by immunoSEQ multiplex PCR; TCRdb stores in-frame clones only, minus some. Here the sample spans about 140,000 clones, almost 90% being singletons. Here the sequenced sample was peripheral blood, taken 28 days after the second AZD1222 dose. All receptors derive from an adult who received the AZD1222 COVID-19 vaccine.

The gene calls are TRBV15 and TRBJ1-4, with a possible D match to TRBD1 (5 bases). CDR1 is LNHNV and CDR2 is YYDKDF in the germline V gene (reference sequence). V lost 2 bases and J 5 bases, leaving 12 bases between the germline ends. This CDR3 contains 15 residues. The CDR3 DNA follows: TGTGCCACCAGCAGAACGCAGGGAAAGAATGAAAAACTGTTTTTT. Protein: CATSRTQGKNEKLFF.

V is TRBV6-5 and J is TRBJ2-7; D could derive from TRBD1 or TRBD2 (5 bases each). The CDR3 sequence is 15 residues long. Per the germline V gene, CDR1 is MNHEY and CDR2 is SVGAGI. V lost 6 bases and J 2 bases, leaving 17 bases between the germline ends. CDR3 residues: CASSWLSGGAYEQYV. The CDR3 DNA reads as TGTGCCAGCAGCTGGCTGAGTGGGGGTGCCTACGAGCAGTACGTC.

J is TRBJ2-3 and V is TRBV27, with a tentative D call TRBD1 (5 bases). V was shortened by 3 bases and J by 4 bases, with 11 bases between the two germline ends. Per the germline V gene, CDR1 is MNHEY and CDR2 is SMNVEV (reference sequence). This CDR3 spans 14 amino acids. This CDR3 reads CASSFTGIPDTQYF. The CDR3 nucleotides read TGTGCCAGCAGTTTTACAGGTATTCCAGATACGCAGTATTTT.

The V and J genes are TRBV11-2 and TRBJ1-2; D may be TRBD1 (5 bases). In germline, CDR1 is SGHAT, CDR2 FQNNGV. The length of the CDR3 is 14 residues. The germline V and J ends were trimmed by 5 bases and 8 bases, with 18 bases remaining between them. The CDR3 protein is CASSPLTDSGGYTF. CDR3 DNA: TGTGCCAGCAGCCCGCTGACAGACTCGGGAGGCTACACCTTC.

V is TRBV15 and J is TRBJ1-1; a weak D match, TRBD1 (5 bases). V was clipped by 0 bases and J by 4 bases, with 12 bases between them. CDR1 and CDR2 (germline): LNHNV, YYDKDF (reference sequence). CDR3 length equals 15 residues. In DNA form, the CDR3 reads TGTGCCACCAGCAGAGATCGTCGGGGGGGCACTGAAGCTTTCTTT. This translates into CATSRDRRGGTEAFF.

This clone has a handful of counts. This rearrangement joins TRBV7-9 to TRBJ2-7; no definite D call. CDR1 is SEHNR, CDR2 FQNEAQ, per germline (reference sequence). The CDR3 has 11 residues. V was trimmed by 5 bases and J by 4 bases, leaving 6 bases between them. The CDR3 sequence: CASSTAYEQYF. CDR3 coding DNA: TGTGCCAGCAGCACCGCGTACGAGCAGTACTTC.

This sequence joins TRBV2 and TRBJ1-3, with D possibly matching TRBD1 (5 bases). From germline, CDR1 is SNHLY and CDR2 FYNNEI. The germline V and J ends were trimmed by 8 bases and 3 bases, with 11 bases remaining between them. The CDR3 extends over 13 amino acids. CDR3 loop: CASSDSGGNTIYF. The CDR3 nucleotides are TGTGCCAGCTCCGACAGCGGTGGAAACACCATATATTTT. Drawing the rest from reference TRBV2 and TRBJ1-3, the complete variable domain is EPEVTQTPSHQVTQMGQEVILRCVPISNHLYFYWYRQILGQKVEFLVSFYNNEISEKSEIFDDQFSVERPDGSNFTLKIRSTKLEDSAMYFCASSDSGGNTIYFGEGSWLTVV.

The chain uses TRBV28 and TRBJ1-2; maybe TRBD1 (5 bases). Looked up from germline, CDR1 is MDHEN and CDR2 is SYDVKM. Trimming pared 5 bases from V and 2 bases from J, leaving 6 bases between. The CDR3 runs to 12 residues. CDR3 sequence reads: CASSRTNYGYTF. In DNA, the CDR3 is TGTGCCAGCAGTAGGACAAACTATGGCTACACCTTC.

This sequence joins TRBV4-3 and TRBJ2-2, with TRBD2 as a possible D gene (6 bases). CDR1 and CDR2 (germline): LGHNA, YSLEER. Trimming took 0 bases from V and 8 from J, leaving 13 bases between them. CDR3 length equals 15 residues. CDR3 nucleotide sequence: TGCGCCAGCAGCCAAGACAGGGAGGTTTCTGGGGAGCTGTTTTTT. Translation gives CASSQDREVSGELFF.

This clone is a singleton in its sample. The J gene is TRBJ1-3, the V gene TRBV5-1; D might be TRBD1 (6 bases). Trimming stripped 0 bases from V and 2 bases from J, with 9 bases between. In germline, CDR1 is SGHRS, CDR2 YFSETQ. The CDR3 has 15 amino acids. This CDR3 is CASSLVRGPGNTIYF. CDR3 bases: TGCGCCAGCAGCTTGGTACGGGGGCCTGGAAACACCATATATTTT.

The chain is built from TRBV5-1 and TRBJ1-5, with D unclear. Trimming shortened V by 0 bases and J by 7 bases, and 8 bases separated the two germline ends. The CDR3 covers 13 residues. From germline, CDR1 is SGHRS and CDR2 YFSETQ. CDR3 in DNA: TGCGCCAGCAGCTTGGAAGGCCCCCAGCCCCAGCATTTT. It is translated as CASSLEGPQPQHF.

The rearrangement joins TRBV7-2 to TRBJ1-1, with a weak D call TRBD1 (6 bases). The CDR3 runs to 14 residues. From germline, CDR1 is SGHTA and CDR2 FQGNSA. V lost 1 base to trimming and J lost 6 bases, with 12 bases between them. The CDR3 bases are TGTGCCAGCAGCTTAGAAGGGGGACTAGCTGAAGCTTTCTTT. Protein: CASSLEGGLAEAFF.

This chain uses TRBV20-1 with TRBJ1-1; D gene uncertain. The CDR3 length is 10 residues. V shed 6 bases and J shed 2 bases, with 4 bases lying between them. Per the germline V gene, CDR1 is DFQATT and CDR2 is SNEGSKA (reference sequence). CDR3 DNA sequence: TGCAGTGCCTCCAACACTGAAGCTTTCTTT. This codes for CSASNTEAFF.

The chain recombines TRBV29-1 with TRBJ1-1; TRBD1 agrees at 7 bases. The CDR3 has 14 amino acids. V lost 4 bases to trimming and J lost 6 bases; unmatched junction nucleotides: 11. Germline CDR1 is SQVTM and CDR2 is ANQGSEA. CDR3 DNA sequence: TGCAGCGTTGGGGGAGGGGGCGAATTTGCTGAAGCTTTCTTT. Amino acid sequence: CSVGGGGEFAEAFF.

The chain couples TRBV5-4 to TRBJ2-2; D is perhaps TRBD2 (6 bases). This CDR3 is built from 16 residues. The V gene's germline CDR1 is SGHNT and CDR2 YYREEE (reference sequence). V gave up 4 bases and J gave up 1 base, with 14 bases separating them. The CDR3 sequence: CASSQLGLMNTGELFF. CDR3 sequence (DNA): TGTGCCAGCAGCCAGCTGGGACTGATGAACACCGGGGAGCTGTTTTTT.

The V gene is TRBV12-5, the J gene TRBJ2-1; the match to TRBD1 covers 7 bases. Germline values: CDR1 LGHNT, CDR2 FRNRAP. The CDR3 runs to 14 residues. With V trimmed by 4 bases and J by 5 bases, 5 bases remained unmatched. The CDR3 region is CASGSNTGDNEQFF. DNA for the CDR3: TGTGCTAGTGGTTCAAATACAGGGGACAATGAGCAGTTCTTC.

This clone was observed a single time. This sequence joins TRBV5-1 and TRBJ2-7; D unclear. Germline assignment: CDR1 SGHRS and CDR2 YFSETQ. The CDR3 loop spans 14 amino acids. Trimming took 4 bases from V and 1 from J, leaving 12 bases between them. Here the CDR3 reads CASSPSWGSYEQYF. The CDR3 DNA reads as TGCGCCAGCAGCCCCTCGTGGGGTTCCTACGAGCAGTACTTC.